A selection of T cell receptor beta chains follows, all from one sample in a study of blood T cell repertoires in COVID-19. TCRdb's table, derived via immunoSEQ multiplex PCR, lists solely in-frame clones and lacks some. The sample holds approximately 390,000 clones, 88% seen once. Source material: PBMCs or T cells enriched from blood (not recorded which). The origin of the receptors is a woman in her thirties or forties with acute COVID-19. Both conserved end residues are part of each CDR3. A D gene is named only where the DNA matches it firmly. Rows give clone size only sometimes, using once, few, many, or a class for an expanded clone.

v_gene: TRBV7-9; j_gene: TRBJ1-5; abundance: .; d_gene: .; CDR3nt: TGTGCCAGCAGCTTCAGCTCAGGGGATCAGCCCCAGCATTTT; CDR3aa: CASSFSSGDQPQHF
v_gene: TRBV4-2; j_gene: TRBJ1-1; abundance: .; d_gene: .; CDR3nt: TGTGCCAGCAGCCAGACTAGTACTGAAGCTTTCTTT; CDR3aa: CASSQTSTEAFF
v_gene: TRBV30; j_gene: TRBJ1-5; abundance: .; d_gene: .; CDR3nt: TGTGCCTGGAGTCGAACCGGGAAGAAGATTCAGCCCCAGCATTTT; CDR3aa: CAWSRTGKKIQPQHF
v_gene: TRBV27; j_gene: TRBJ2-1; abundance: .; d_gene: TRBD1; CDR3nt: TGTGCCAGCAGTTTAGGGGTTTGGACAGGGAGAGGTGAGCAGTTCTTC; CDR3aa: CASSLGVWTGRGEQFF
v_gene: TRBV5-1; j_gene: TRBJ1-2; abundance: .; d_gene: .; CDR3nt: TGCGCCAGCAGCTTGGAGTCAGGGCATGGCTACACCTTC; CDR3aa: CASSLESGHGYTF
v_gene: TRBV30; j_gene: TRBJ2-1; abundance: .; d_gene: .; CDR3nt: TGTGCCTGGAAGGGTGGCAGGGACAATGAGCAGTTCTTC; CDR3aa: CAWKGGRDNEQFF
v_gene: TRBV10-3; j_gene: TRBJ1-4; abundance: .; d_gene: TRBD1; CDR3nt: TGTGCCACAAGGGGACAGGGGGCTGAAAAACTGTTTTTT; CDR3aa: CATRGQGAEKLFF
v_gene: TRBV2; j_gene: TRBJ2-2; abundance: .; d_gene: TRBD1; CDR3nt: TGTGCCAGCACGCAAGCAGGGGGACGAGGCGCCGGGGAGCTGTTTTTT; CDR3aa: CASTQAGGRGAGELFF
v_gene: TRBV5-6; j_gene: TRBJ1-5; abundance: .; d_gene: .; CDR3nt: TGTGCCAGCAGCGCCTACGGGATCCCCGGAAGTCAGCCCCAGCATTTT; CDR3aa: CASSAYGIPGSQPQHF
v_gene: TRBV30; j_gene: TRBJ2-3; abundance: .; d_gene: TRBD2; CDR3nt: TGTGCCTGGAGTGCGGGACTAGCGGGCACAGATACGCAGTATTTT; CDR3aa: CAWSAGLAGTDTQYF
v_gene: TRBV2; j_gene: TRBJ2-3; abundance: few; d_gene: .; CDR3nt: TGTGCCAGCACCTACGAACAGTCATTCACAGATACGCAGTATTTT; CDR3aa: CASTYEQSFTDTQYF
v_gene: TRBV7-2; j_gene: TRBJ1-5; abundance: few; d_gene: .; CDR3nt: TGTGCCAGCAGCTTCCAGGGTAGCAATCAGCCCCAGCATTTT; CDR3aa: CASSFQGSNQPQHF
v_gene: TRBV5-1; j_gene: TRBJ2-7; abundance: .; d_gene: .; CDR3nt: TGCGCCAGCAGCTTAAACGAGGGCTACGAGCAGTACTTC; CDR3aa: CASSLNEGYEQYF
v_gene: TRBV6-5; j_gene: TRBJ1-1; abundance: .; d_gene: TRBD1; CDR3nt: TGTGCCAGCAGGCAGTCAGGGGGCGCAACTGAAGCTTTCTTT; CDR3aa: CASRQSGGATEAFF